These 23 T cell receptor beta chains share one sample of origin, sequenced in a study of early T cells in non-severe SARS-CoV-2 infection. TCRdb processed the 5' RACE reads anew with MiXCR; each CDR3 protein has one entry. Altogether approximately 90,000 distinct CDR3 sequences are present, about 10% being singletons, with the ten largest covering 4.7%. The sequenced sample was whole blood, obtained at baseline. These receptors were obtained from an adult who was a healthcare worker with PCR-confirmed SARS-CoV-2 infection or an uninfected control (not recorded which).

The table lists this clonotype with a few counts. This sequence joins TRBV3-1 and TRBJ2-1; D gene unclear. Trimming cost V 0 bases and J 9 bases, with 9 bases left between them. Per germline, CDR1 LGHDT and CDR2 YNNKEL (reference sequence). The CDR3 has 13 residues. The CDR3, as DNA: TGTGCCAGCAGCCAAGATTTTAGCATTGAGCAGTTCTTC. The encoded protein is CASSQDFSIEQFF.

This clonotype was picked up a small number of times. The V call is TRBV29-1, the J call TRBJ2-1, with 7 bases identical to TRBD2. The J segment lost 5 bases and the V segment lost 6 bases, leaving 10 bases of the junction unmatched. Looked up from germline, CDR1 is SQVTM and CDR2 is ANQGSEA. The CDR3 runs 14 residues. CDR3 region: CSVSGTGINNEQFF. As DNA, the CDR3 is TGCAGCGTCAGCGGGACTGGAATCAACAATGAGCAGTTCTTC.

This clonotype was detected many times. The chain links TRBV19 to TRBJ2-1; TRBD2 aligns across 11 bases. The CDR3 totals 16 residues. With V trimmed by 7 bases and J by 2 bases, 7 bases remained unmatched. The germline V gene has CDR1 LNHDA and CDR2 SQIVND (reference sequence). DNA of the CDR3: TGTGCCAGTACCCTCGGGACTAGCGGAACCTACAATGAGCAGTTCTTC. It yields the protein CASTLGTSGTYNEQFF.

This clonotype showed up just a few times. This rearrangement joins TRBV20-1 to TRBJ1-4; 8 nucleotides match TRBD1. Germline values: CDR1 DFQATT, CDR2 SNEGSKA (reference sequence). V lost 0 bases, J lost 7 bases, and 7 bases stayed unmatched. The CDR3 consists of 15 residues. The CDR3 loop is CSAREVDRGGEKLFF. The CDR3 DNA is TGCAGTGCTAGAGAAGTAGACAGGGGTGGTGAAAAACTGTTTTTT.

This clonotype occurred many times. The genes are TRBV20-1 and TRBJ2-1; TRBD2 aligns across 8 bases. The CDR3 is 15 residues long. V trimming: 0 bases; J trimming: 7 bases; junction bases outside the gene matches: 8. The germline V gene encodes CDR1 DFQATT and CDR2 SNEGSKA (reference sequence). Here the CDR3 reads CSARDGSGSGNEQFF. DNA for the CDR3: TGCAGTGCTAGAGATGGGAGCGGGAGTGGTAATGAGCAGTTCTTC.

This clonotype was seen more than once but under ten times. This chain uses TRBV2 with TRBJ2-3; perhaps TRBD1 as D (6 bases). Trimming cost V 5 bases and J 7 bases, with 16 bases left between them. The CDR3 is made up of 14 amino acids. Germline V CDR1 and CDR2: SNHLY, FYNNEI. The CDR3 DNA sequence: TGTGCCAGCAGTTGGGTGTCGGGACACAATACGCAGTATTTT. This gives the protein CASSWVSGHNTQYF.

The rearrangement links TRBV20-1 to TRBJ1-2; tentatively, D is TRBD1 (5 bases). V lost 2 bases, J lost 2 bases, and 6 bases lay in between. CDR1 DFQATT and CDR2 SNEGSKA come from the germline V gene (reference sequence). This CDR3 contains 12 residues. The CDR3 here is CSARRQNYGYTF. DNA of the CDR3: TGCAGTGCTAGAAGACAGAACTATGGCTACACCTTC.

This clonotype came up many times. The CDR3 sequence is CASREGLGSYNSPLHF. The CDR3 DNA reads TGTGCCAGCAGGGAAGGGTTAGGATCCTATAATTCACCCCTCCACTTT. The chain recombines TRBV6-5 with TRBJ1-6; no clear D. The CDR3 is made up of 16 amino acids. Germline CDR1 is MNHEY and CDR2 is SVGAGI. V was pared by 6 bases and J by 1 base, with 13 bases between.

V and J are TRBV29-1 and TRBJ2-3; either TRBD1 or TRBD2 may supply D (5 bases each). V was trimmed by 3 bases and J by 15 bases, leaving 16 bases between them. The germline CDR1 and CDR2 sequences are SQVTM and ANQGSEA. The CDR3 is 11 amino acids. Here the CDR3 reads CSVDYRDRSYF. CDR3 bases: TGCAGCGTTGACTATCGGGACCGCTCCTATTTT.

There are a few counts of this clonotype. The J gene is TRBJ2-2, the V gene TRBV5-1, with D perhaps matching TRBD2 (6 bases). The V gene lost 2 bases and the J gene lost 2 bases, with 13 bases spanning the gap. This CDR3 spans 16 amino acids. CDR1 is SGHRS, CDR2 YFSETQ, per germline. The CDR3 DNA reads TGCGCCAGCAGCTTACGCGGGGATTCCAACACCGGGGAGCTGTTTTTT. Its translation is CASSLRGDSNTGELFF. The whole variable domain, filled in from reference TRBV5-1 and TRBJ2-2, reads KAGVTQTPRYLIKTRGQQVTLSCSPISGHRSVSWYQQTPGQGLQFLFEYFSETQRNKGNFPGRFSGRQFSNSRSEMNVSTLELGDSALYLCASSLRGDSNTGELFFGEGSRLTVL.

The gene calls are TRBV12-3 or TRBV12-4 and TRBJ1-1; D not certain. This CDR3 has 15 residues. Trimming removed 1 base at V and 6 bases at J, with 15 bases between. The CDR3 loop is CASSLGWGSDAEAFF. The CDR3 DNA reads as TGTGCCAGCAGTTTAGGATGGGGATCTGACGCTGAAGCTTTCTTT.

The rearrangement links TRBV29-1 to TRBJ1-3, with 7 positions matching TRBD1. The CDR3 covers 12 residues. J gave up 4 bases and V 7 bases, and 4 bases lay outside the gene matches. CDR1 is SQVTM and CDR2 is ANQGSEA in the germline V gene. The CDR3 loop reads CSAATGGNTIYF. In DNA form, the CDR3 reads TGCAGCGCGGCGACAGGGGGAAACACCATATATTTT.

The genes are TRBV10-3 and TRBJ1-2; D is perhaps TRBD1 (6 bases). Germline V gives CDR1 ENHRY, CDR2 SYGVKD. The CDR3 is 14 residues long. Trimming pared 8 bases from V and 5 bases from J, leaving 18 bases between. CDR3 in DNA: TGTGCCATCGGGGGCGCGCGGGCAGGATATGGCTACACCTTC. Its protein product is CAIGGARAGYGYTF.

This clonotype was counted between two and nine times. The rearrangement uses TRBV11-3 and TRBJ2-1, with D perhaps given as TRBD1 or TRBD2 (5 bases each). Germline V lookup: CDR1 SGHNT, CDR2 YENEEA. The CDR3 runs 14 residues. Trimming left V 1 base short and J 6 bases short, with 10 bases between. CDR3 bases: TGTGCCAGCAGCTTAGCTCCGGGGCCCAATGAGCAGTTCTTC. Translating gives CASSLAPGPNEQFF.

This CDR3 is CASSDLDRPGDTEAFF. In nucleotides, the CDR3 is TGCGCCAGCAGCGACTTAGACAGGCCAGGGGACACTGAAGCTTTCTTT. This sequence joins TRBV10-2 and TRBJ1-1, with a weak D call TRBD1 (6 bases). This CDR3 comprises 16 residues. CDR1 and CDR2 (germline): WSHSY, SAAADI. Trimming removed 6 bases from V and 3 bases from J, with 20 bases in between.

This clonotype was seen ten or more times. This CDR3 reads CATSRDSFNTGELFF. The DNA of the CDR3 is TGTGCCACCAGCAGAGATAGTTTTAACACCGGGGAGCTGTTTTTT. The chain has TRBV15 and TRBJ2-2; D not resolved. The germline V and J ends were trimmed by 0 bases and 2 bases, with 7 bases remaining between them. The CDR3 is 15 residues long. Looked up from germline, CDR1 is LNHNV and CDR2 is YYDKDF (reference sequence).

The chain has TRBV24-1 and TRBJ2-1, with TRBD2 as a possible D gene (6 bases). The CDR3 spans 16 residues. Germline loops: CDR1 KGHDR, CDR2 SFDVKD. Trimming pared 5 bases from V and 5 bases from J, leaving 18 bases between. Written as DNA, the CDR3 is TGTGCCACCAGTGGCCTGGATGGGACTGAGGACAATGAGCAGTTCTTC. This sequence encodes CATSGLDGTEDNEQFF.

The rearrangement links TRBV14 to TRBJ2-7; D remains unclear. V lost 2 bases and J lost 11, with 10 bases in between. Germline CDR1 is SGHDN and CDR2 is FVKESK. CDR3 length: 11 amino acids. The CDR3 DNA reads as TGTGCCAGCAGCCAAAACCAGGTTGAGTACTTC. Translation: CASSQNQVEYF.

This clonotype was picked up many times. V and J are TRBV4-2 and TRBJ2-3; 12 bases match TRBD2. Germline CDR1 LGHNA, CDR2 YNFKEQ. J was trimmed by 4 bases and V by 1 base; bases with no gene match: 6. This CDR3 has 17 amino acids. CDR3 nucleotide sequence: TGTGCCAGCAGCCAAGTAAAGCTAGCGGGAGGGGCAGATACGCAGTATTTT. This translates into CASSQVKLAGGADTQYF.

This clonotype was observed at least ten times. V and J are TRBV9 and TRBJ2-1; 10 nucleotides align to TRBD2. The germline V gene encodes CDR1 SGDLS and CDR2 YYNGEE. V shed 2 bases, J shed 4 bases, and the junction held 6 bases outside the gene matches. CDR3 length: 16 residues. The CDR3 DNA follows: TGTGCCAGCAGCGTTAGCGGGAGGAACGTTTACAATGAGCAGTTCTTC. Translating it yields CASSVSGRNVYNEQFF.

The chain links TRBV5-1 to TRBJ2-2; weak D call: TRBD2 (5 bases). Per the germline V gene, CDR1 is SGHRS and CDR2 is YFSETQ. This CDR3 contains 15 residues. Trimming took off 3 bases at V and 6 bases at J, with 15 bases between the two ends. The CDR3 DNA is TGCGCCAGCAGCTCGAGGGAAGATTTCTCCGGGGAGCTGTTTTTT. Translating it yields CASSSREDFSGELFF.

This clonotype was observed a handful of times. This chain joins TRBV9 and TRBJ2-3; 7 bases map to TRBD2. J gave up 4 bases and V 7 bases, and 3 bases lay outside the gene matches. Germline V gene data show CDR1 as SGDLS and CDR2 as YYNGEE. The CDR3 covers 12 residues. The CDR3 loop is CASAGEADTQYF. The CDR3 DNA reads as TGTGCCAGCGCGGGGGAGGCAGATACGCAGTATTTT.

Only a few counts were recorded for this clonotype. The V and J genes are TRBV20-1 and TRBJ2-1; D tentatively reads TRBD1 or TRBD2 (5 bases each). Per germline, CDR1 DFQATT and CDR2 SNEGSKA (reference sequence). V was pared by 6 bases and J by 3 bases, with 15 bases between. The CDR3 covers 14 residues. CDR3 in amino acids: CSAISGTNYNEQFF. The CDR3 nucleotides read TGCAGTGCCATATCCGGGACCAACTACAATGAGCAGTTCTTC.